These 15 T cell receptor beta chains were sequenced from one sample in a study of blood T cell repertoires in COVID-19. Using immunoSEQ multiplex PCR, the repertoire was profiled, and TCRdb retains in-frame clones only, with some absent. There are a few hundred thousand clones in the sample; more than 65% occur only once, and approximately 14% lies in the top ten. The sequenced material came from peripheral blood. The source is a person aged 65 to 79 with COVID-19, enrolled during active disease.

V is TRBV6-6 and J is TRBJ2-3, with 10 positions matching TRBD2. Germline V lookup: CDR1 MNHNY, CDR2 SVGAGI (reference sequence). The CDR3 has 19 amino acids. With 6 bases clipped from V and 0 bases from J, the junction kept 15 bases outside the gene matches. CDR3 sequence (DNA): TGTGCCAGCAGCTCACTAGCGGGACCCGGCAGTTTTAGCACAGATACGCAGTATTTT. Its translation is CASSSLAGPGSFSTDTQYF.

The chain is built from TRBV5-8 and TRBJ1-5; weak D call: TRBD1 (5 bases). The germline CDR1 and CDR2 sequences are SGHTS and YDEGEE. Trimming stripped 0 bases from V and 5 bases from J, with 15 bases between. This CDR3 contains 16 residues. The CDR3 DNA sequence: TGTGCCAGCAGCTTGGTACTTGGGCAGGGTTATCAGCCCCAGCATTTT. Translated: CASSLVLGQGYQPQHF. Full variable domain (missing parts from reference TRBV5-8 and TRBJ1-5): EAGVTQSPTHLIKTRGQQATLRCSPISGHTSVYWYQQALGLGLQFLLWYDEGEERNRGNFPPRFSGRQFPNYSSELNVNALELEDSALYLCASSLVLGQGYQPQHFGDGTRLSIL.

This clone was seen a single time. The chain couples TRBV3-1 (or the pseudogene TRBV3-2) to TRBJ2-5, with 9 bases identical to TRBD2. Germline V lookup: CDR1 LGHDT, CDR2 YNNKEL (reference sequence). V dropped 4 bases and J dropped 0; count of bases not matched to a gene: 9. CDR3 length: 17 residues. The CDR3 reads CASSPPPAGGYQETQYF. Here the CDR3 DNA reads TGTGCCAGCAGCCCCCCCCCAGCGGGGGGTTACCAAGAGACCCAGTACTTC.

The gene calls are TRBV7-2 and TRBJ2-5; a weak D match, TRBD2 (6 bases). The V end lost 1 base, the J end lost 1 base, and 16 bases lay between the germline ends. The CDR3 is 17 residues long. CDR1 SGHTA and CDR2 FQGNSA come from the germline V gene. CDR3 loop: CASSLVAGSRTQETQYF. The DNA for the CDR3 is TGTGCCAGCAGCTTAGTGGCCGGGAGTCGCACCCAAGAGACCCAGTACTTC.

The chain recombines TRBV28 with TRBJ1-3, with 7 nucleotides matching TRBD1. The CDR3 spans 16 residues. Looked up from germline, CDR1 is MDHEN and CDR2 is SYDVKM. J lost 0 bases, V lost 5 bases, and 7 bases had no gene match. The chain's CDR3 is CASSIRGTYSGNTIYF. The CDR3 nucleotides read TGTGCCAGCAGTATCAGGGGGACTTACTCTGGAAACACCATATATTTT.

This sequence joins TRBV6-5 and TRBJ1-1, with 7 bases identical to TRBD1. The germline V gene has CDR1 MNHEY and CDR2 SVGAGI. The CDR3 runs to 11 residues. V dropped 6 bases and J dropped 11; count of bases not matched to a gene: 6. The CDR3 loop is CASSNRGGAFF. CDR3 coding DNA: TGTGCCAGCAGCAACAGGGGTGGGGCTTTCTTT.

The rearrangement joins TRBV19 to TRBJ1-1; D is unresolved. Germline V CDR1 and CDR2: LNHDA, SQIVND (reference sequence). Trimming pared 5 bases from V and 1 base from J, leaving 14 bases between. The CDR3 consists of 15 residues. In nucleotides, the CDR3 is TGTGCCAGTAGTCCCCACGGGAGGGAGAACACTGAAGCTTTCTTT. Its translation is CASSPHGRENTEAFF.

The chain is built from TRBV2 and TRBJ1-3; TRBD1 aligns across 8 bases. The CDR3 extends over 13 amino acids. V shed 8 bases, J shed 4 bases, and the junction held 4 bases outside the gene matches. Per germline, CDR1 SNHLY and CDR2 FYNNEI. Here the CDR3 reads CASLRDRGNTIYF. CDR3 in DNA: TGTGCCAGCTTGAGGGACAGGGGAAACACCATATATTTT.

This chain uses TRBV4-3 with TRBJ1-5; maybe TRBD1 (5 bases). The CDR3 runs 15 residues. Trimming removed 1 base at V and 6 bases at J, with 13 bases between. The germline V gene has CDR1 LGHNA and CDR2 YSLEER. The CDR3 coding sequence is TGCGCCAGCAGCCAAGTGATCGGGGGGGGTCAGCCCCAGCATTTT. Amino acid sequence: CASSQVIGGGQPQHF.

This clone was picked up one time. The rearrangement links TRBV19 to TRBJ1-5, with D uncertain. The CDR3 loop spans 13 amino acids. Looked up from germline, CDR1 is LNHDA and CDR2 is SQIVND (reference sequence). V lost 5 bases to trimming and J lost 2 bases, with 7 bases between them. CDR3 residues: CASSDTGNQPQHF. CDR3 in DNA: TGTGCCAGTAGTGATACAGGCAATCAGCCCCAGCATTTT.

The V and J genes are TRBV9 and TRBJ1-3; no clear D. The CDR3 totals 16 residues. The V and J ends lost 3 bases and 0 bases respectively, with 13 bases between them. Germline V gene lookup returns CDR1 SGDLS and CDR2 YYNGEE. CDR3 bases: TGTGCCAGCAGCGGGAGGTACAAGGACTCTGGAAACACCATATATTTT. Its protein product is CASSGRYKDSGNTIYF.

This chain joins TRBV5-8 and TRBJ2-1; 8 bases match TRBD2. Germline CDR1 and CDR2: SGHTS and YDEGEE. This CDR3 has 14 amino acids. V was clipped by 6 bases and J by 7 bases; unmatched bases: 9. As DNA, the CDR3 is TGTGCCAGCACCTATATGGGACTAGGTAATGAGCAGTTCTTC. Its translation: CASTYMGLGNEQFF.

This chain connects TRBV9 to TRBJ1-6, with D possibly being TRBD1 (6 bases). Germline CDR1 is SGDLS and CDR2 is YYNGEE. The CDR3 spans 15 residues. Trimming cost V 3 bases and J 5 bases, with 12 bases left between them. The CDR3 is CASSGGGGNNSPLHF. In DNA, the CDR3 is TGTGCCAGCAGCGGGGGAGGGGGTAATAATTCACCCCTCCACTTT.

The chain recombines TRBV6-2 or TRBV6-3 with TRBJ2-3; D ambiguous. Trimming took off 0 bases at V and 2 bases at J, with 9 bases between the two ends. This CDR3 has 15 residues. Germline-derived CDR1 and CDR2 are MNHEY and SVGEGT. The CDR3, as DNA: TGTGCCAGCAGTTACTCGACTGGATCCACAGATACGCAGTATTTT. Amino acids: CASSYSTGSTDTQYF.

This chain connects TRBV28 to TRBJ1-2; 7 bases map to TRBD1. CDR1 is MDHEN and CDR2 is SYDVKM in the germline V gene. The CDR3 extends over 12 amino acids. Trimming took 6 bases from V and 8 from J; bases not matched to a gene: 6. CDR3 in amino acids: CASSQDRAGYTF. The CDR3 DNA follows: TGTGCCAGCAGCCAAGACAGGGCCGGCTACACCTTC.